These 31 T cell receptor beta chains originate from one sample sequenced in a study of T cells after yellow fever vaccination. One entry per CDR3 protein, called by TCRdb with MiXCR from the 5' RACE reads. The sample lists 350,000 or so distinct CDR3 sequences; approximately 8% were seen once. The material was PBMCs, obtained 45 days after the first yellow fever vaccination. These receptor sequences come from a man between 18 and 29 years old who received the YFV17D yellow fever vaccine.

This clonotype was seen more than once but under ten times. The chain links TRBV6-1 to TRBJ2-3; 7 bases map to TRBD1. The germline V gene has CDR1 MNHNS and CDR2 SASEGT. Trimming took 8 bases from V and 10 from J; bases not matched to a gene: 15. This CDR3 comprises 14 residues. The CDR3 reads CASDNRGQTLSQYF. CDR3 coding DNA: TGTGCCAGCGACAACCGGGGACAGACCCTTTCGCAGTATTTT.

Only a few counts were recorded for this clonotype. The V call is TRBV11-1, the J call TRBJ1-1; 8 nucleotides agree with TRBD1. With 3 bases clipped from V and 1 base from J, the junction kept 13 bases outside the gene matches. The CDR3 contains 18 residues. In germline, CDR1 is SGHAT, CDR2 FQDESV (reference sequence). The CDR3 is CASSLGLGTGVGNTEAFF. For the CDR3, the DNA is TGTGCCAGCAGCTTGGGCCTTGGGACAGGAGTCGGGAACACTGAAGCTTTCTTT. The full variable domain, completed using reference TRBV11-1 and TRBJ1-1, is EAEVAQSPRYKITEKSQAVAFWCDPISGHATLYWYRQILGQGPELLVQFQDESVVDDSQLPKDRFSAERLKGVDSTLKIQPAELGDSAMYLCASSLGLGTGVGNTEAFFGQGTRLTVV.

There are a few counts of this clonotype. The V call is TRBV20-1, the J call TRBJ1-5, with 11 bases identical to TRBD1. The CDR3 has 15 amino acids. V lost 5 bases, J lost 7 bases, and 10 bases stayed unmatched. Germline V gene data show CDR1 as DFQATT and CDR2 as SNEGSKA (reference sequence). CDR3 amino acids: CSARTGGPPGQPQHF. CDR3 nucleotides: TGCAGTGCTCGGACAGGGGGCCCACCAGGGCAGCCCCAGCATTTT.

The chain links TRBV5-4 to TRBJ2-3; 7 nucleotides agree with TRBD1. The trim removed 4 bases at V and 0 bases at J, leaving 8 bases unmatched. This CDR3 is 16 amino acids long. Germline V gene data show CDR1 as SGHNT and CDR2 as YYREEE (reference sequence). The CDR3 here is CASSTLTGLSTDTQYF. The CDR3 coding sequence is TGTGCCAGCAGCACCCTGACAGGGTTGAGCACAGATACGCAGTATTTT.

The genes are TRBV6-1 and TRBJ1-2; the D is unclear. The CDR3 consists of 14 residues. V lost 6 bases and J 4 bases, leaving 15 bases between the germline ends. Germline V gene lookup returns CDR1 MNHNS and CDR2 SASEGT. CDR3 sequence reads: CASRNKGFAYGYTF. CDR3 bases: TGTGCCAGCAGGAACAAAGGATTTGCCTATGGCTACACCTTC.

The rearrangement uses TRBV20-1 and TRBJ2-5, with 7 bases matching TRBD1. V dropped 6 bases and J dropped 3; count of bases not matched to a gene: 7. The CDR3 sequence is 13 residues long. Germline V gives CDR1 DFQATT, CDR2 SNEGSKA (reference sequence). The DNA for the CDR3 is TGCAGTGCGGGGACAGTGGGGGAAGAGACCCAGTACTTC. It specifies CSAGTVGEETQYF.

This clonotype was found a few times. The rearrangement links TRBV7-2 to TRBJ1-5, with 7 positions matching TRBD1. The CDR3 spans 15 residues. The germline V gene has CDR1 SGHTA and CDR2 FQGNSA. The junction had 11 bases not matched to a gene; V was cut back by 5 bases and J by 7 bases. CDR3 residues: CASSPDEGARQPQHF. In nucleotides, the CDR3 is TGTGCCAGCAGCCCCGATGAGGGGGCTCGCCAGCCCCAGCATTTT.

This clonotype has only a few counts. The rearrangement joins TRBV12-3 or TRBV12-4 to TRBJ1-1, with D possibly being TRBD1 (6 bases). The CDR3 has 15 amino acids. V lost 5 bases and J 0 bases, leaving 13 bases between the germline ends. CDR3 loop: CASSKYRVLNTEAFF. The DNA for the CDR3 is TGTGCCAGCAGTAAATACAGGGTGTTGAACACTGAAGCTTTCTTT.

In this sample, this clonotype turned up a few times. In DNA form, the CDR3 reads TGTGCCAGCAGCCTGCGCCCCCAGCATTTT. It translates to CASSLRPQHF. V is TRBV28 and J is TRBJ1-5; D is unresolved. This CDR3 contains 10 residues. Per germline, CDR1 MDHEN and CDR2 SYDVKM. Between the trimmed V and J ends, which lost 6 bases and 10 bases, there was a span of 7 bases. Full variable domain (outside the CDR3, taken from reference TRBV28 and TRBJ1-5): DVKVTQSSRYLVKRTGEKVFLECVQDMDHENMFWYRQDPGLGLRLIYFSYDVKMKEKGDIPEGYSVSREKKERFSLILESASTNQTSMYLCASSLRPQHFGDGTRLSIL.

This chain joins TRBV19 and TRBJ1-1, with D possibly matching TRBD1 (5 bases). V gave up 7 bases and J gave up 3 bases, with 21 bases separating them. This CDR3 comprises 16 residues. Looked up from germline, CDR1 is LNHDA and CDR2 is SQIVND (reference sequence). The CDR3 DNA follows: TGTGCCAGTACCGCCTATACGGGAAGGGGCTACACTGAAGCTTTCTTT. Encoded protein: CASTAYTGRGYTEAFF.

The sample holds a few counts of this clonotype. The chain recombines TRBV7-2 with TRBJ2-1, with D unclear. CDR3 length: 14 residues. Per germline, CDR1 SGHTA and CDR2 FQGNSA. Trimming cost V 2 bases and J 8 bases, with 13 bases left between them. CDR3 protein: CASSLTRPLDEQFF. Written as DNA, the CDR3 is TGTGCCAGCAGCTTAACTCGACCCCTTGATGAGCAGTTCTTC.

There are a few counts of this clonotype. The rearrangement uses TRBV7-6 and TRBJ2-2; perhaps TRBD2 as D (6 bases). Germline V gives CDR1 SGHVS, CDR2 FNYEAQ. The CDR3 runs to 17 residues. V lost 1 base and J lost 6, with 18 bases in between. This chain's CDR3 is CASSLGIGDLTAGELFF. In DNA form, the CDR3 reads TGTGCCAGCAGCTTAGGTATCGGGGACTTGACGGCCGGGGAGCTGTTTTTT.

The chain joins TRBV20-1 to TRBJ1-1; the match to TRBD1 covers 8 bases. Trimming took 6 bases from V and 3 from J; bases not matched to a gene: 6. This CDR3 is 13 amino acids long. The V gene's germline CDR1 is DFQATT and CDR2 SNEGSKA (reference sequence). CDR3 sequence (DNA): TGCAGTGCCCCCGGGACAGGCTACACTGAAGCTTTCTTT. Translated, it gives CSAPGTGYTEAFF.

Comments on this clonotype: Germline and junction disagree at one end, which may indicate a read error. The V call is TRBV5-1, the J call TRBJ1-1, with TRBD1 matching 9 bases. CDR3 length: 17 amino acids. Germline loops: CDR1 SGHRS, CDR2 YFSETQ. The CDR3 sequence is CARSFTGQGLSGTEAFF. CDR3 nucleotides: TGCGCCCGCAGCTTTACTGGACAGGGGTTATCAGGCACTGAAGCTTTCTTT.

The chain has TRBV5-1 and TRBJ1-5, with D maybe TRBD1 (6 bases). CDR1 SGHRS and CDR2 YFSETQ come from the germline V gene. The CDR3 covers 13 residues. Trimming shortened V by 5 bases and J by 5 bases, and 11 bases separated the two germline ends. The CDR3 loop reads CASRLEGDQPQHF. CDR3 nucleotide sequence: TGCGCCAGCAGACTGGAGGGGGATCAGCCCCAGCATTTT. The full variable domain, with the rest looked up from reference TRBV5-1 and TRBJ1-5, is KAGVTQTPRYLIKTRGQQVTLSCSPISGHRSVSWYQQTPGQGLQFLFEYFSETQRNKGNFPGRFSGRQFSNSRSEMNVSTLELGDSALYLCASRLEGDQPQHFGDGTRLSIL.

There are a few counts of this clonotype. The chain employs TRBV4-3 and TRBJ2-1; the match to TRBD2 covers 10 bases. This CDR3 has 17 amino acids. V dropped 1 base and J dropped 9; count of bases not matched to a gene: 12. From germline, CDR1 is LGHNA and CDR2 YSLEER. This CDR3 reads CASSQVPAGGRKGEQFF. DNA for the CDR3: TGCGCCAGCAGCCAAGTCCCAGCGGGGGGGCGAAAAGGTGAGCAGTTCTTC.

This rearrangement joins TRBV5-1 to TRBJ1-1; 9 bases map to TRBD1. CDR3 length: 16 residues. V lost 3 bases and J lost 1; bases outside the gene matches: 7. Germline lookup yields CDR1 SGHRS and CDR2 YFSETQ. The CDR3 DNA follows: TGCGCCAGCAGCTCCACAGGGGGCACGGCGAACACTGAAGCTTTCTTT. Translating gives CASSSTGGTANTEAFF.

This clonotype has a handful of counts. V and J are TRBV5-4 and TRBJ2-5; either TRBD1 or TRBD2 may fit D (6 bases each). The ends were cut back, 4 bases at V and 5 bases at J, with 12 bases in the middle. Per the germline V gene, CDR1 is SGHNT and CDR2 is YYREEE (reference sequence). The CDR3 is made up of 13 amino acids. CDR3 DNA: TGTGCCAGCAGCAAGGGGGGTGACGAGACCCAGTACTTC. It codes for CASSKGGDETQYF.

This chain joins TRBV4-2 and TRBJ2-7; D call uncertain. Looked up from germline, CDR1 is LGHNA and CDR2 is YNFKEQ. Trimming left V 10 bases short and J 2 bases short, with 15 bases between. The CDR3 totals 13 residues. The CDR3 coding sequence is TGTGCCATGAGCCCCGCGCTCCCCTACGAGCAGTACTTC. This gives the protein CAMSPALPYEQYF.

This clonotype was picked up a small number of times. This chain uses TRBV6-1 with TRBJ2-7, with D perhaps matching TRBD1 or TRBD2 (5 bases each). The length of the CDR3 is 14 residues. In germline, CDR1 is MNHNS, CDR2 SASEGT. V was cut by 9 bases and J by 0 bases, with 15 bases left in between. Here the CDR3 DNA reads TGTGCCAGTCACCGGGACGAACACTCCTACGAGCAGTACTTC. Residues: CASHRDEHSYEQYF.

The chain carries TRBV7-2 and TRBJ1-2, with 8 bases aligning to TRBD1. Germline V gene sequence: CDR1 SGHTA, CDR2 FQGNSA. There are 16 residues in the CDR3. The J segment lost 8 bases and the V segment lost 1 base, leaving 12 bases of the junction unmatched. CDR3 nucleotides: TGTGCCAGCAGCTTAGAGGATTCCGGACAGGGTACGGGCTACACCTTC. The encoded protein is CASSLEDSGQGTGYTF.

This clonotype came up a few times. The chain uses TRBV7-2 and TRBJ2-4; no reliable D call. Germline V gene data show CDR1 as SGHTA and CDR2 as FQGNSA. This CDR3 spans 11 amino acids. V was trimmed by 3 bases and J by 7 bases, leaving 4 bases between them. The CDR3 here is CASSFSNIQYF. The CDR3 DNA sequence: TGTGCCAGCAGCTTTAGCAACATTCAGTACTTC.

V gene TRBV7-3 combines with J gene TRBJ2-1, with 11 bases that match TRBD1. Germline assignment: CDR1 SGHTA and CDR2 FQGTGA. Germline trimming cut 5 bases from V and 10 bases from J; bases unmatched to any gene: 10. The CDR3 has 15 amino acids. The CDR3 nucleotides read TGTGCCAGCAGCCCAGGACAGGGGGCGCTTCGGGAGCAGTTCTTC. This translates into CASSPGQGALREQFF.

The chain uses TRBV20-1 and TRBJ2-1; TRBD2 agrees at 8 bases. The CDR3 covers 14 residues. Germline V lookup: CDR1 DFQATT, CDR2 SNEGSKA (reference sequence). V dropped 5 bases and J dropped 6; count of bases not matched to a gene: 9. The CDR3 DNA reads TGCAGTGCTTCTCGACTAGCGCTGGGCAATGAGCAGTTCTTC. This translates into CSASRLALGNEQFF.

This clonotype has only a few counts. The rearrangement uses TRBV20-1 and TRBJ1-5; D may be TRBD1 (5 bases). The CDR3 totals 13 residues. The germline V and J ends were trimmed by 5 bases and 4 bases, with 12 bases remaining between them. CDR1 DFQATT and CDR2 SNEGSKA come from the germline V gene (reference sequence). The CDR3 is CSARRDLNQPQHF. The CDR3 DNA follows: TGCAGTGCTCGCAGGGACCTTAATCAGCCCCAGCATTTT.

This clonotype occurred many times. Written as DNA, the CDR3 is TGTGCCAGCAGCTTGATCGCTACTGAAAAACTGTTTTTT. This sequence encodes CASSLIATEKLFF. The rearrangement joins TRBV7-6 to TRBJ1-4, with D hard to call. The CDR3 contains 13 residues. Deletions cut 3 bases from V and 7 bases from J, with 9 bases between. Per germline, CDR1 SGHVS and CDR2 FNYEAQ.

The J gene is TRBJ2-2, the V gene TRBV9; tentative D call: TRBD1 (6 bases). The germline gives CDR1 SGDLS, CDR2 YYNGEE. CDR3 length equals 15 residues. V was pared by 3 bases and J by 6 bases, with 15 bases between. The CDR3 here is CASSAQGTGPGELFF. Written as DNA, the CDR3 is TGTGCCAGCAGCGCACAGGGTACGGGGCCCGGGGAGCTGTTTTTT.

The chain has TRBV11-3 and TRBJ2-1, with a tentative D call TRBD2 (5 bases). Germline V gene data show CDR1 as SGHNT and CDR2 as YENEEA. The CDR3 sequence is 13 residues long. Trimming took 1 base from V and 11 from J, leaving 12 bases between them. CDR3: CASSLASGSQQFF. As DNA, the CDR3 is TGTGCCAGCAGCTTAGCCTCGGGGAGTCAGCAGTTCTTC.

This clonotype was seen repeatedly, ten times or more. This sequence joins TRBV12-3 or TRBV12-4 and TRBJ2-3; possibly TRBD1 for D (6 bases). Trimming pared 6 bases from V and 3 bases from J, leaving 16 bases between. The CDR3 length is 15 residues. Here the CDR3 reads CASRPNGQRTDTQYF. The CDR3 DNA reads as TGTGCCAGCAGGCCTAACGGACAGAGGACAGATACGCAGTATTTT.

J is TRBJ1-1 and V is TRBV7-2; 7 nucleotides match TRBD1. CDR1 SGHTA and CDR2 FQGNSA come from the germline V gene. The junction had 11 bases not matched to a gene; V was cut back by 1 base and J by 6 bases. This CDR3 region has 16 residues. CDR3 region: CASSLGQGRRTSEAFF. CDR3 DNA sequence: TGTGCCAGCAGCTTAGGACAGGGACGGCGGACTTCTGAAGCTTTCTTT.

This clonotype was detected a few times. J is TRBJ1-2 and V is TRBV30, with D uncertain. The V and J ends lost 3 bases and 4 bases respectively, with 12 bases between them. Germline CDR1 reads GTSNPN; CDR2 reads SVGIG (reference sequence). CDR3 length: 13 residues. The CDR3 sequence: CAWRPRNIYGYTF. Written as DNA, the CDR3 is TGTGCCTGGAGACCACGGAACATCTATGGCTACACCTTC.